Presented here are 7 T cell receptor beta chains from one specimen sequenced in a study of blood T cell repertoires in COVID-19. Sequencing used immunoSEQ multiplex PCR; TCRdb keeps in-frame clones, though not all of them. Of tens of thousands of clones listed, 90% were seen once; the top ten hold approximately 0.56%. The sequenced sample was peripheral blood. These receptors were taken from a man in his fifties or sixties with COVID-19, enrolled during active disease.

This clone was recorded a few times. This rearrangement joins TRBV18 to TRBJ1-6, with TRBD1 matching over 7 bases. CDR1 and CDR2 (germline): KGHSH, LQKENI. This CDR3 comprises 13 residues. The ends lost 6 bases at V and 6 bases at J; junction bases unmatched: 2. The CDR3 DNA follows: TGTGCCAGCTCCTGGGACAGTAATTCACCCCTCCACTTT. It encodes CASSWDSNSPLHF.

The chain carries TRBV7-8 and TRBJ2-1, with TRBD2 identical over 11 bases. V trimming: 7 bases; J trimming: 9 bases; junction bases outside the gene matches: 14. Germline assignment: CDR1 SGHVS and CDR2 FQNEAQ. CDR3 length equals 16 residues. CDR3: CASILWGLAEAGEQFF. The CDR3 DNA reads as TGTGCCAGCATCCTCTGGGGACTAGCGGAAGCTGGTGAGCAGTTCTTC.

V and J are TRBV2 and TRBJ1-6; a weak D match, TRBD1 (5 bases). Germline V gene sequence: CDR1 SNHLY, CDR2 FYNNEI. This CDR3 spans 15 amino acids. V lost 4 bases and J 9 bases, leaving 16 bases between the germline ends. The CDR3 loop is CASSGGGTVSSPLHF. The DNA for the CDR3 is TGTGCCAGCAGTGGGGGAGGGACCGTAAGTTCACCCCTCCACTTT.

The V gene is TRBV11-2, the J gene TRBJ1-1; TRBD1 agrees at 8 bases. The CDR3 has 15 amino acids. CDR1 SGHAT and CDR2 FQNNGV come from the germline V gene. V lost 1 base, J lost 3 bases, and 4 bases stayed unmatched. The CDR3 bases are TGTGCCAGCAGCTTAGGGACAGGGACGGACACTGAAGCTTTCTTT. It translates to CASSLGTGTDTEAFF. Together with reference TRBV11-2 and TRBJ1-1, the CDR3 gives the full variable domain: EAGVAQSPRYKIIEKRQSVAFWCNPISGHATLYWYQQILGQGPKLLIQFQNNGVVDDSQLPKDRFSAERLKGVDSTLKIQPAKLEDSAVYLCASSLGTGTDTEAFFGQGTRLTVV.

The chain joins TRBV9 to TRBJ2-5, with 14 bases fitting TRBD2. Germline V CDR1 and CDR2: SGDLS, YYNGEE. The CDR3 has 17 amino acids. J was trimmed by 3 bases and V by 4 bases; bases with no gene match: 8. The CDR3 sequence is CASSFGTSGSGEETQYF. The CDR3 bases are TGTGCCAGCAGCTTCGGGACTAGCGGGAGTGGGGAAGAGACCCAGTACTTC.

The CDR3 loop reads CASSPEDRETTQYF. DNA for the CDR3: TGCGCCAGCAGCCCCGAGGACAGGGAAACAACCCAGTACTTC. The chain has TRBV4-3 and TRBJ2-5; the match to TRBD1 covers 8 bases. V shed 4 bases, J shed 8 bases, and the junction held 9 bases outside the gene matches. Germline V gene sequence: CDR1 LGHNA, CDR2 YSLEER. This CDR3 contains 14 residues.

The V call is TRBV6-5, the J call TRBJ1-4; 10 positions match TRBD1. The CDR3 consists of 15 residues. Germline lookup yields CDR1 MNHEY and CDR2 SVGAGI. Germline trimming cut 8 bases from V and 4 bases from J; bases unmatched to any gene: 7. The CDR3 sequence: CASSGQGHYNEKLFF. CDR3 coding DNA: TGTGCCAGCTCGGGACAGGGGCACTATAATGAAAAACTGTTTTTT.